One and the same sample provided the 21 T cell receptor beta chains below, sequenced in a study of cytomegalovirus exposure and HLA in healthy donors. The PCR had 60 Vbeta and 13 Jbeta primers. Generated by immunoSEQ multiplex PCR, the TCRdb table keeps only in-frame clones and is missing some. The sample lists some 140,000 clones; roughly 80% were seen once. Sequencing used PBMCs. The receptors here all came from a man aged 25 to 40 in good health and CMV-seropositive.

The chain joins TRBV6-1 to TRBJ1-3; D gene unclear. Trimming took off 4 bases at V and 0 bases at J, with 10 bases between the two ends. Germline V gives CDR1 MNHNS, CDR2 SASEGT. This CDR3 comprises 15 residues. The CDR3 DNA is TGTGCCAGCAGTGCATGGCTCAGCTCTGGAAACACCATATATTTT. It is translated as CASSAWLSSGNTIYF.

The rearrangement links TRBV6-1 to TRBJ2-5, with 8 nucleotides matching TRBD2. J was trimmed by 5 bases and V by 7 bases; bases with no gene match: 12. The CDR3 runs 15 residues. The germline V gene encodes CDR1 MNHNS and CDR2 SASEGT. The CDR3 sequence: CASNQGTSELETQYF. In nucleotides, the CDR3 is TGTGCCAGCAATCAGGGGACTAGTGAGTTGGAGACCCAGTACTTC.

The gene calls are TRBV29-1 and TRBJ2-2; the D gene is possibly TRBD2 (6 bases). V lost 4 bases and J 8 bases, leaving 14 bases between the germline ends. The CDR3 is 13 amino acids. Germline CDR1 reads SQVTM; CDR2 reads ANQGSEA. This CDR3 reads CSVVVGGRGELFF. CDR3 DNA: TGCAGCGTTGTGGTCGGAGGGAGGGGGGAGCTGTTTTTT.

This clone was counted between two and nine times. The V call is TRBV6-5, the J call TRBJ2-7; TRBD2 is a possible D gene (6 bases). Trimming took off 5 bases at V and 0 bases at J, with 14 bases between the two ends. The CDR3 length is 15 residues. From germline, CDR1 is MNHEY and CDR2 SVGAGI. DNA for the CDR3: TGTGCCAGCAGTCACCCCGGGACTGGCTCCTACGAGCAGTACTTC. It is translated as CASSHPGTGSYEQYF.

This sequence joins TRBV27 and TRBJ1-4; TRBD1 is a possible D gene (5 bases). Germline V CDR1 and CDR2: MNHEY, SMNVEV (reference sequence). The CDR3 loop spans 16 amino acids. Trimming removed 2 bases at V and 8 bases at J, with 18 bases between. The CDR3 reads CASSLGGGTGREKLFF. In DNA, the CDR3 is TGTGCCAGCAGTTTAGGGGGGGGAACGGGAAGAGAAAAACTGTTTTTT.

Written as DNA, the CDR3 is TGTGCCAGCAGCCCGGGTTCGGGGGTCAACTATGGCTACACCTTC. Translation gives CASSPGSGVNYGYTF. The genes are TRBV28 and TRBJ1-2, with a possible D match to TRBD1 (5 bases). Germline V gene sequence: CDR1 MDHEN, CDR2 SYDVKM. The V end lost 6 bases, the J end lost 2 bases, and 16 bases lay between the germline ends. The CDR3 contains 15 residues.

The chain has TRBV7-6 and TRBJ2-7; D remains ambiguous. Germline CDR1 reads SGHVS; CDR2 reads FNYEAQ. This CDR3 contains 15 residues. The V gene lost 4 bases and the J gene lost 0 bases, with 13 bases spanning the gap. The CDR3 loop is CASSSQAGDSYEQYF. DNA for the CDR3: TGTGCCAGCAGCTCGCAGGCAGGCGACTCCTACGAGCAGTACTTC.

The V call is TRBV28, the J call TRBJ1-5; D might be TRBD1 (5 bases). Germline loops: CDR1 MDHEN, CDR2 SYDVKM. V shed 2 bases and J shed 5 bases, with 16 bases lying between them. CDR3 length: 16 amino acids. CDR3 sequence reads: CASSLPPSAGYQPQHF. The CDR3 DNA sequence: TGTGCCAGCAGTTTACCCCCCTCTGCAGGGTATCAGCCCCAGCATTTT.

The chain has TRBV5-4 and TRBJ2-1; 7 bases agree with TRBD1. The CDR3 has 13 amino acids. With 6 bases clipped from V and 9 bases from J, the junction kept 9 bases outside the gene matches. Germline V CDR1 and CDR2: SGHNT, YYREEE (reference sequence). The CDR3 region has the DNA TGTGCCAGCACCCCCGGACAGGCCGGTGAGCAGTTCTTC. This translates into CASTPGQAGEQFF.

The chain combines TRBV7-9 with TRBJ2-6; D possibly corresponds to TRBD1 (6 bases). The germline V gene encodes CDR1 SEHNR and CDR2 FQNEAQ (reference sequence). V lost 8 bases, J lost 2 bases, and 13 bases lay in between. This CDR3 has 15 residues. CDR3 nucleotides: TGTGCCAGCGGATCAGGGGCTCCTGGGGCCAACGTCCTGACTTTC. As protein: CASGSGAPGANVLTF.

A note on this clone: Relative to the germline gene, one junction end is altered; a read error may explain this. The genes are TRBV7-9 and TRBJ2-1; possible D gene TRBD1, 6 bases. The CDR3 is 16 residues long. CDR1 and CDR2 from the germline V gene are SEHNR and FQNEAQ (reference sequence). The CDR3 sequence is CASSLAQGIGYNEQFF. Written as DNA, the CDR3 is TGTGCCAGCAGTTTAGCCCAGGGGATAGGCTACAATGAGCAGTTCTTC.

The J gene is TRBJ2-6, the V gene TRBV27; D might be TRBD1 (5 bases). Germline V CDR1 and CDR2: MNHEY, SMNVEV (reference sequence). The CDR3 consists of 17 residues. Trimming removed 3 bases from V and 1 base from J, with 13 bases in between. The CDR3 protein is CASSFGRTRSGANVLTF. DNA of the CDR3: TGTGCCAGCAGTTTCGGACGGACACGGTCTGGGGCCAACGTCCTGACTTTC.

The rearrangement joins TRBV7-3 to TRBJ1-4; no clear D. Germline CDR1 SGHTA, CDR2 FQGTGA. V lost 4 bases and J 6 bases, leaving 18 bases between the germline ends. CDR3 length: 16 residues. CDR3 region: CASSSSRTKADEKLFF. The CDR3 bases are TGTGCCAGCAGCTCCAGCAGAACCAAGGCGGATGAAAAACTGTTTTTT.

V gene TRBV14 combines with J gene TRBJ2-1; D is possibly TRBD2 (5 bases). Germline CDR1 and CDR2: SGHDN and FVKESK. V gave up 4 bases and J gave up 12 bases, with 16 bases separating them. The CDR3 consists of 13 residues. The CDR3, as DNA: TGTGCCAGCAGCCCCTCTGGCGGCCGGGGGCAGTTCTTC. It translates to CASSPSGGRGQFF. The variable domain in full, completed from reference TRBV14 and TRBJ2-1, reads EAGVTQFPSHSVIEKGQTVTLRCDPISGHDNLYWYRRVMGKEIKFLLHFVKESKQDESGMPNNRFLAERTGGTYSTLKVQPAELEDSGVYFCASSPSGGRGQFFGPGTRLTVL.

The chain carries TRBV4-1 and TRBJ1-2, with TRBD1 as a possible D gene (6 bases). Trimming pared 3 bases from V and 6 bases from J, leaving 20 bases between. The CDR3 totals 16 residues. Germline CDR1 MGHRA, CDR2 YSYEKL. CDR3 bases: TGCGCCAGCAGCCAGAAAGGGACAAACCCGACGGATGGCTACACCTTC. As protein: CASSQKGTNPTDGYTF.

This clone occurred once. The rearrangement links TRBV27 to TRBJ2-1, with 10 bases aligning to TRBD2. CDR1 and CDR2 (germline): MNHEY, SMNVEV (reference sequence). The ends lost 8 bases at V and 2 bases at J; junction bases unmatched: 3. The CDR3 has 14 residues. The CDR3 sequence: CASASGSTYNEQFF. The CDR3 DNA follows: TGTGCCAGCGCTAGCGGGAGTACCTACAATGAGCAGTTCTTC.

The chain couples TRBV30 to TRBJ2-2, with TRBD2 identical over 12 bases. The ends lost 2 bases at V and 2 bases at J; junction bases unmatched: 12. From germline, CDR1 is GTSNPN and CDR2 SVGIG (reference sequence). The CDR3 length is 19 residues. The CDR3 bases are TGTGCCTGGAGTCCAATAAGGACTAGCGGGACTCATAACACCGGGGAGCTGTTTTTT. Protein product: CAWSPIRTSGTHNTGELFF. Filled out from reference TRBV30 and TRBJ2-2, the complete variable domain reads SQTIHQWPATLVQPVGSPLSLECTVEGTSNPNLYWYRQAAGRGLQLLFYSVGIGQISSEVPQNLSASRPQDRQFILSSKKLLLSDSGFYLCAWSPIRTSGTHNTGELFFGEGSRLTVL.

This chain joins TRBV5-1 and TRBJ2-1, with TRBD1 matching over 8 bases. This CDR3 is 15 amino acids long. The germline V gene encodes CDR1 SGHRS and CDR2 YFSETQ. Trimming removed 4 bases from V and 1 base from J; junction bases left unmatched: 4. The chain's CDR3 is CASSPGGESYNEQFF. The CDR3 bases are TGCGCCAGCAGCCCAGGGGGCGAGTCCTACAATGAGCAGTTCTTC.

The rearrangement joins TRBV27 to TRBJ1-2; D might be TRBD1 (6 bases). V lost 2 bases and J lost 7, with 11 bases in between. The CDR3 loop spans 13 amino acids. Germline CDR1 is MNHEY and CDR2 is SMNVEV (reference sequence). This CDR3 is CASSLRGTCGYTF. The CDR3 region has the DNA TGTGCCAGCAGTTTAAGGGGGACGTGTGGCTACACCTTC.

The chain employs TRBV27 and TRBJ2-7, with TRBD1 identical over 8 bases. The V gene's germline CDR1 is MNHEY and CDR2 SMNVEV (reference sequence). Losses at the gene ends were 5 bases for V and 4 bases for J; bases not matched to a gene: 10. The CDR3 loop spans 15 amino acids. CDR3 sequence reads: CASSPGQGTLYEQYF. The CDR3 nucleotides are TGTGCCAGCAGTCCCGGACAGGGAACGCTATACGAGCAGTACTTC.

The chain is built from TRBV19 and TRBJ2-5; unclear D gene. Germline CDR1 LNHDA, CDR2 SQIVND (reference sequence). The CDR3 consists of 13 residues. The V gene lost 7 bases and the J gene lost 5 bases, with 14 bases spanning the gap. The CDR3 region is CASTEQMGETQYF. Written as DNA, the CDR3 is TGTGCCAGTACAGAACAGATGGGCGAGACCCAGTACTTC.